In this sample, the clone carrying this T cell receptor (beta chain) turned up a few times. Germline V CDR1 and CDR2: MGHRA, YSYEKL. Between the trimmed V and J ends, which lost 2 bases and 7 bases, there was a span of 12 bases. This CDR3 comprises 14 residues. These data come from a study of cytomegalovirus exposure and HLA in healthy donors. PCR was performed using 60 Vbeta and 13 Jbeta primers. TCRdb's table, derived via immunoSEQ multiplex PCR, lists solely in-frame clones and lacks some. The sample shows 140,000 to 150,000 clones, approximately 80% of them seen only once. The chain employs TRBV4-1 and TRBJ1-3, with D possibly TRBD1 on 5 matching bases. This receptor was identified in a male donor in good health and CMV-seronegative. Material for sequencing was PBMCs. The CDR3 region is CASSQPTSGNTIYF. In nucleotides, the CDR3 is TGCGCCAGCAGCCAACCTACCTCAGGGAACACCATATATTTT.